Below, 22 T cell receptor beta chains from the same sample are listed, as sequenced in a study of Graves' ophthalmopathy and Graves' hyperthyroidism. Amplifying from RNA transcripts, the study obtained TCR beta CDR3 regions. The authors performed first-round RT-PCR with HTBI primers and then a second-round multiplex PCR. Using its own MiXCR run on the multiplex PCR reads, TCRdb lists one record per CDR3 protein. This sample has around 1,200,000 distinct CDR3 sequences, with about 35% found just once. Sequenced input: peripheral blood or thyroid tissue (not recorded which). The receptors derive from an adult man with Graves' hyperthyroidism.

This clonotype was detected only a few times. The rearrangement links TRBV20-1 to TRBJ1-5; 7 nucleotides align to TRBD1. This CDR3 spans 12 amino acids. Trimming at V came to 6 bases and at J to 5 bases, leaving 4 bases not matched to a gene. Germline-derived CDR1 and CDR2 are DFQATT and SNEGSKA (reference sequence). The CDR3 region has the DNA TGCAGTGCCATCAGGGGGGATCAGCCCCAGCATTTT. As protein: CSAIRGDQPQHF.

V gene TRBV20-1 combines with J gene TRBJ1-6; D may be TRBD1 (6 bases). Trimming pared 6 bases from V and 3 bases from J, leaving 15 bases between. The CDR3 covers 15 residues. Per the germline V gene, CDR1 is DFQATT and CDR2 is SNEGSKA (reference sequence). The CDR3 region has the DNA TGCAGTGCGAGACTTACAGGGAACTATAATTCACCCCTCCACTTT. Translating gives CSARLTGNYNSPLHF.

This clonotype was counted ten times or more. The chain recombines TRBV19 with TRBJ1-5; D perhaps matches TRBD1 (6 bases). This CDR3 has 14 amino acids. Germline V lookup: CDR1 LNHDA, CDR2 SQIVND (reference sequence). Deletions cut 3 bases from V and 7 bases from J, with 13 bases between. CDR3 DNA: TGTGCCAGTAGTATTCAAAGGGGGAGACAGCCCCAGCATTTT. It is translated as CASSIQRGRQPQHF. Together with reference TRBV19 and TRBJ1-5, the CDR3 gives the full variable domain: DGGITQSPKYLFRKEGQNVTLSCEQNLNHDAMYWYRQDPGQGLRLIYYSQIVNDFQKGDIAEGYSVSREKKESFPLTVTSAQKNPTAFYLCASSIQRGRQPQHFGDGTRLSIL.

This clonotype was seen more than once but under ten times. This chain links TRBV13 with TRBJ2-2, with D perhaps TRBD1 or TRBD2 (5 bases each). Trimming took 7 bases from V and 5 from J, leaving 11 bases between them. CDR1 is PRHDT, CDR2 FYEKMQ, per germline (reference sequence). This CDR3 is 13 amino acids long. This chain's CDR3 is CASMGPLTGELFF. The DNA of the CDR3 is TGTGCCAGCATGGGACCTTTAACCGGGGAGCTGTTTTTT. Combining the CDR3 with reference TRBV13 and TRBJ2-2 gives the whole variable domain AAGVIQSPRHLIKEKRETATLKCYPIPRHDTVYWYQQGPGQDPQFLISFYEKMQSDKGSIPDRFSAQQFSDYHSELNMSSLELGDSALYFCASMGPLTGELFFGEGSRLTVL.

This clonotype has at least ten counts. CDR3 bases: TGCAGTGCTAGTGAGGTAGCTGGGGCCAACGTCCTGACTTTC. It codes for CSASEVAGANVLTF. J is TRBJ2-6 and V is TRBV20-1; no clear D. Germline assignment: CDR1 DFQATT and CDR2 SNEGSKA (reference sequence). CDR3 length: 14 amino acids. V was trimmed by 3 bases and J by 2 bases, leaving 8 bases between them.

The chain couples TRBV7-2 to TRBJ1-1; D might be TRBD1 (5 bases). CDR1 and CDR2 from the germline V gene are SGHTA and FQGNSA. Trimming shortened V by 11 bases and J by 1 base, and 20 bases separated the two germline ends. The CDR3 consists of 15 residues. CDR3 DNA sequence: TGTGCCGAGCAGCTCAGCAGGGATCCGAACACTGAAGCTTTCTTT. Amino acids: CAEQLSRDPNTEAFF. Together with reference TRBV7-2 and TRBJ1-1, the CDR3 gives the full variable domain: GAGVSQSPSNKVTEKGKDVELRCDPISGHTALYWYRQSLGQGLEFLIYFQGNSAPDKSGLPSDRFSAERTGGSVSTLTIQRTQQEDSAVYLCAEQLSRDPNTEAFFGQGTRLTVV.

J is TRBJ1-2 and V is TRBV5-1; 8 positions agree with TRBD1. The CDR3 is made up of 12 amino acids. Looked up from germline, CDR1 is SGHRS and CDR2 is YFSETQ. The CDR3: CARGQVGDGYTF. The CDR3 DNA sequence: TGCGCTAGGGGACAGGTGGGCGATGGCTACACCTTC.

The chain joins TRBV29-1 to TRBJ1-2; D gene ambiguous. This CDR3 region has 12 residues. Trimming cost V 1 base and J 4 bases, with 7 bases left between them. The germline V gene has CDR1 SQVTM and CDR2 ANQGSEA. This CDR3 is CSVEGSAYGYTF. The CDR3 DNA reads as TGCAGCGTTGAAGGTTCGGCCTATGGCTACACCTTC.

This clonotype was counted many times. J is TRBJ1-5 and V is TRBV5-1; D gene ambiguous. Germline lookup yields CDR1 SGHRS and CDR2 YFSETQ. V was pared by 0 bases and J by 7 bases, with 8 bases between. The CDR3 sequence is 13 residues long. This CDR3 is CASSLGIGQPQHF. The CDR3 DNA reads TGCGCCAGCAGCTTGGGTATAGGGCAGCCCCAGCATTTT.

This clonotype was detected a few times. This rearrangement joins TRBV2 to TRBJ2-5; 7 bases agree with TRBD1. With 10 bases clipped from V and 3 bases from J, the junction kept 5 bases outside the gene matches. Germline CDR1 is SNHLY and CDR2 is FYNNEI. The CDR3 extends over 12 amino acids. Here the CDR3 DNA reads TGTGCCACCGGACAGGCGAAAGAGACCCAGTACTTC. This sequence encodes CATGQAKETQYF.

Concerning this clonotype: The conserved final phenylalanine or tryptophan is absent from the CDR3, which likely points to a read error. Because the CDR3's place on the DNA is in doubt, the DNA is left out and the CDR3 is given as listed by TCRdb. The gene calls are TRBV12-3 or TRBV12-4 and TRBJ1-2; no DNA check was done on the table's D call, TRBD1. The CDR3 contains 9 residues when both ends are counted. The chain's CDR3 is CASSLTAPT.

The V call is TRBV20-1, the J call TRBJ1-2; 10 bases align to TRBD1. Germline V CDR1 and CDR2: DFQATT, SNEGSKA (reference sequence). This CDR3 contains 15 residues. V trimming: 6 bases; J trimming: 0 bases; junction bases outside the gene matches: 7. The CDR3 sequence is CSAAGTGASNYGYTF. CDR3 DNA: TGCAGTGCCGCCGGGACAGGGGCGTCTAACTATGGCTACACCTTC.

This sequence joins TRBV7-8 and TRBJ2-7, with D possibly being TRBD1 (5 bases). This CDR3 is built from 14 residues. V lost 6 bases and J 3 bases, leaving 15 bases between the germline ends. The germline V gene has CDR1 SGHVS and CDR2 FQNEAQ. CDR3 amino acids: CASRSGHPDYEQYF. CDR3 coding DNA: TGTGCCAGCAGGTCTGGACATCCAGACTACGAGCAGTACTTC.

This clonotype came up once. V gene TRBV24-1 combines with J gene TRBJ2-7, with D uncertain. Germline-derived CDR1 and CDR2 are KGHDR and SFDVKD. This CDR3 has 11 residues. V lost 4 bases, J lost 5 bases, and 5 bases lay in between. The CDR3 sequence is CATSDKNEQYF. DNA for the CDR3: TGTGCCACCAGTGACAAAAACGAGCAGTACTTC.

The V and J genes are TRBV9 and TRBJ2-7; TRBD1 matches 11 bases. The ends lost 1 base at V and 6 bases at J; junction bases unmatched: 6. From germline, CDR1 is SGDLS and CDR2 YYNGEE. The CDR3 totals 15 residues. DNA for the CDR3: TGTGCCAGCAGCGTAAATCTGGGGACAGGGGGCGAGCAGTACTTC. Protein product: CASSVNLGTGGEQYF. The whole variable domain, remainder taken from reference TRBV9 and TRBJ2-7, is DSGVTQTPKHLITATGQRVTLRCSPRSGDLSVYWYQQSLDQGLQFLIQYYNGEERAKGNILERFSAQQFPDLHSELNLSSLELGDSALYFCASSVNLGTGGEQYFGPGTRLTVT.

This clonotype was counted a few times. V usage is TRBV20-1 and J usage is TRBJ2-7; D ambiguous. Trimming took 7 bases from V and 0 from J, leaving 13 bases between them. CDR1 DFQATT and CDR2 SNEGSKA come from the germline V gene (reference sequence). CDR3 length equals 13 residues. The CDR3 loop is CSVSSDSSYEQYF. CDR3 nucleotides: TGCAGTGTCTCCTCGGATAGCTCCTACGAGCAGTACTTC.

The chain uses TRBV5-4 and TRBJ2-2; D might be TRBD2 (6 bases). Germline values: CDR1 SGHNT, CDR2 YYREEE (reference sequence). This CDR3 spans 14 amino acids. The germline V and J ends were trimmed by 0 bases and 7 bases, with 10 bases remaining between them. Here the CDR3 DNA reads TGTGCCAGCAGCTTGGCGGGGGTTAACGGGGAGCTGTTTTTT. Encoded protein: CASSLAGVNGELFF.

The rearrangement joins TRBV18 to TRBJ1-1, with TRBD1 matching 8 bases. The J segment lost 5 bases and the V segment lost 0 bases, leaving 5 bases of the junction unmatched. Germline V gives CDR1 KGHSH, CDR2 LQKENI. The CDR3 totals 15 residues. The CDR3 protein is CASSPPVRGRTEAFF. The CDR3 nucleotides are TGTGCCAGCTCACCACCGGTCAGGGGGCGGACTGAAGCTTTCTTT. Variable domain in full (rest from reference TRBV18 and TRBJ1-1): NAGVMQNPRHLVRRRGQEARLRCSPMKGHSHVYWYRQLPEEGLKFMVYLQKENIIDESGMPKERFSAEFPKEGPSILRIQQVVRGDSAAYFCASSPPVRGRTEAFFGQGTRLTVV.

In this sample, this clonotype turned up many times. The CDR3 protein is CSASDVSGGGETQYF. Here the CDR3 DNA reads TGCAGTGCTAGCGATGTTAGCGGGGGAGGGGAGACCCAGTACTTC. The rearrangement links TRBV20-1 to TRBJ2-5; 9 bases agree with TRBD2. The V gene end was trimmed by 3 bases and the J gene end by 5 bases; junction bases not matched to a gene: 10. This CDR3 has 15 residues. Per the germline V gene, CDR1 is DFQATT and CDR2 is SNEGSKA (reference sequence).

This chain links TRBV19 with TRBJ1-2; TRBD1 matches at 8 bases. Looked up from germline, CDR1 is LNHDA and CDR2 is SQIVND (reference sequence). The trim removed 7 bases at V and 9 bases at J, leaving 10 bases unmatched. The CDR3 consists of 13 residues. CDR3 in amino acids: CASTRGRVGSYTF. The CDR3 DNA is TGTGCCAGTACCAGGGGGCGCGTGGGTAGCTACACCTTC.

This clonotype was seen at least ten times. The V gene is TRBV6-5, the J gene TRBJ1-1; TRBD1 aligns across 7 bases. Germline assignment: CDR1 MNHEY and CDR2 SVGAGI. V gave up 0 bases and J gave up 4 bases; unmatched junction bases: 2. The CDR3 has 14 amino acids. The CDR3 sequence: CASSYSAGGTEAFF. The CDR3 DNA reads TGTGCCAGCAGTTACTCGGCAGGGGGCACTGAAGCTTTCTTT.

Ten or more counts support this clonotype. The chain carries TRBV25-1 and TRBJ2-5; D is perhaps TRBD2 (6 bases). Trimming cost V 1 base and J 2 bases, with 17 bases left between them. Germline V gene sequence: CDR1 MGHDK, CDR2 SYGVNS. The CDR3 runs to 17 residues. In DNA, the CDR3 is TGTGCCAGCAGTGAATGGGGACCGAGCGGGTCGCAAGAGACCCAGTACTTC. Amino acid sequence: CASSEWGPSGSQETQYF. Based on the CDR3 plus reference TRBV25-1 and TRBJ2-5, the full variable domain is EADIYQTPRYLVIGTGKKITLECSQTMGHDKMYWYQQDPGMELHLIHYSYGVNSTEKGDLSSESTVSRIRTEHFPLTLESARPSHTSQYLCASSEWGPSGSQETQYFGPGTRLLVL.